One sample yielded the 11 T cell receptor beta chains listed below, sequenced in a study of OX40 agonist ivuxolimab in advanced cancers. Clones were sequenced by immunoSEQ multiplex PCR, and TCRdb holds only the in-frame ones, with some missing. The sample holds tens of thousands of clones, 84% seen once. Source: CD4+ or CD8+ T cells sorted from blood, taken in a trial of the OX40 agonist ivuxolimab. The receptors were sampled from an adult with an advanced solid tumor such as melanoma, head and neck, liver or kidney cancer.

A note on this clone: The same CDR3 is also encoded by other DNA sequences in this sample. The chain links TRBV7-9 to TRBJ2-7, with no clear D. V was pared by 5 bases and J by 4 bases, with 6 bases between. Per germline, CDR1 SEHNR and CDR2 FQNEAQ (reference sequence). This CDR3 is built from 11 residues. In DNA, the CDR3 is TGTGCCAGCAGCCTGTCTTACGAGCAGTACTTC. Protein: CASSLSYEQYF.

The rearrangement links TRBV28 to TRBJ2-7, with TRBD2 matching 9 bases. The CDR3 consists of 15 residues. Germline V gives CDR1 MDHEN, CDR2 SYDVKM. Losses at the gene ends were 3 bases for V and 0 bases for J; bases not matched to a gene: 3. CDR3 DNA sequence: TGTGCCAGCAGTTTGAGCGGGAGGTTCTCCTACGAGCAGTACTTC. Protein sequence: CASSLSGRFSYEQYF.

The chain uses TRBV28 and TRBJ2-5, with 12 bases matching TRBD2. The germline V gene has CDR1 MDHEN and CDR2 SYDVKM. J was trimmed by 4 bases and V by 2 bases; bases with no gene match: 5. The CDR3 is 16 residues long. The CDR3 DNA reads as TGTGCCAGCAGTTTAGGGCTAGCGGGAGGGGGAGAGACCCAGTACTTC. It is translated as CASSLGLAGGGETQYF.

The V and J genes are TRBV5-1 and TRBJ2-5; D is unclear. Deletions cut 5 bases from V and 4 bases from J, with 24 bases between. This CDR3 region has 17 residues. Germline V gene data show CDR1 as SGHRS and CDR2 as YFSETQ. CDR3 bases: TGCGCCAGCAGTTACGGCCGAACGGGTGTCACGAGAGAGACCCAGTACTTC. It translates to CASSYGRTGVTRETQYF. The full variable domain, completed using reference TRBV5-1 and TRBJ2-5, is KAGVTQTPRYLIKTRGQQVTLSCSPISGHRSVSWYQQTPGQGLQFLFEYFSETQRNKGNFPGRFSGRQFSNSRSEMNVSTLELGDSALYLCASSYGRTGVTRETQYFGPGTRLLVL.

The chain combines TRBV7-9 with TRBJ2-1, with TRBD2 matching 11 bases. This CDR3 has 15 residues. In germline, CDR1 is SEHNR, CDR2 FQNEAQ (reference sequence). J lost 6 bases, V lost 5 bases, and 6 bases had no gene match. Here the CDR3 DNA reads TGTGCCAGCAGCCCCACTAGCGGGAGTGGCAATGAGCAGTTCTTC. Protein product: CASSPTSGSGNEQFF. Drawing the rest from reference TRBV7-9 and TRBJ2-1, the complete variable domain is DTGVSQNPRHKITKRGQNVTFRCDPISEHNRLYWYRQTLGQGPEFLTYFQNEAQLEKSRLLSDRFSAERPKGSFSTLEIQRTEQGDSAMYLCASSPTSGSGNEQFFGPGTRLTVL.

In this sample, this clone turned up once. J is TRBJ2-5 and V is TRBV6-6, with 8 bases identical to TRBD2. Germline V gives CDR1 MNHNY, CDR2 SVGAGI (reference sequence). CDR3 length equals 15 residues. The junction had 12 bases not matched to a gene; V was cut back by 7 bases and J by 5 bases. CDR3 amino acids: CASKDSGTLGETQYF. The CDR3 nucleotides read TGTGCCAGCAAGGATAGCGGGACTTTGGGGGAGACCCAGTACTTC.

This chain uses TRBV9 with TRBJ1-5; TRBD1 agrees at 11 bases. Germline V gene sequence: CDR1 SGDLS, CDR2 YYNGEE. The CDR3 has 16 amino acids. J gave up 2 bases and V 0 bases, and 1 base lay outside the gene matches. This CDR3 reads CASSVEGQGGNQPQHF. Here the CDR3 DNA reads TGTGCCAGCAGCGTAGAGGGACAGGGGGGCAATCAGCCCCAGCATTTT.

The V gene is TRBV27, the J gene TRBJ2-1; D tentatively reads TRBD1 or TRBD2 (5 bases each). CDR1 is MNHEY, CDR2 SMNVEV, per germline (reference sequence). This CDR3 region has 15 residues. With 0 bases removed from V and 5 bases from J, the gap between germline ends came to 11 bases. In nucleotides, the CDR3 is TGTGCCAGCAGTTTATCGAGGGGTGGGAACAATGAGCAGTTCTTC. Its protein product is CASSLSRGGNNEQFF.

J is TRBJ1-2 and V is TRBV4-1; no reliable D call. CDR3 size: 15 residues. Germline assignment: CDR1 MGHRA and CDR2 YSYEKL. Trimming left V 0 bases short and J 5 bases short, with 13 bases between. CDR3 region: CASSQDSGRFYGYTF. CDR3 DNA sequence: TGCGCCAGCAGCCAAGATTCAGGTCGGTTTTATGGCTACACCTTC.

The genes are TRBV27 and TRBJ2-1; 10 bases match TRBD1. J lost 6 bases, V lost 2 bases, and 1 base had no gene match. Germline V gene lookup returns CDR1 MNHEY and CDR2 SMNVEV (reference sequence). The CDR3 length is 14 residues. The CDR3 reads CASSLGQGGNEQFF. CDR3 nucleotides: TGTGCCAGCAGTTTAGGACAGGGGGGCAATGAGCAGTTCTTC.

J is TRBJ2-5 and V is TRBV2, with 8 bases fitting TRBD2. After removal of 3 bases from V and 4 bases from J, the junction contained 4 bases not matched to a gene. Germline loops: CDR1 SNHLY, CDR2 FYNNEI. The CDR3 covers 14 residues. DNA of the CDR3: TGTGCCAGCAGTGACGGGAGGGTGGTAGAGACCCAGTACTTC. Protein product: CASSDGRVVETQYF.